The 18 T cell receptor beta chains presented below share a single source sample, sequenced in a study of blood T cell repertoires in COVID-19. TCRdb keeps only in-frame clones here, not all; method: immunoSEQ multiplex PCR. This table holds some 350,000 clones, more than 70% found once. The sequencing input was peripheral blood. Source of these receptors: a man in his thirties or forties with active or convalescent COVID-19.

The chain links TRBV6-4 to TRBJ2-3; maybe TRBD2 (6 bases). The CDR3 totals 16 residues. CDR1 is MRHNA, CDR2 SNTAGT, per germline. Trimming took off 2 bases at V and 1 base at J, with 13 bases between the two ends. The CDR3 nucleotides are TGTGCCAGCAGTGACATAGGAGGGCAGGGCACAGATACGCAGTATTTT. Translating it yields CASSDIGGQGTDTQYF.

The rearrangement joins TRBV11-3 to TRBJ2-1; TRBD1 aligns across 8 bases. V lost 3 bases, J lost 6 bases, and 10 bases stayed unmatched. Germline CDR1 SGHNT, CDR2 YENEEA. The CDR3 has 16 amino acids. The CDR3 loop reads CASSFTTGAISNEQFF. The DNA of the CDR3 is TGTGCCAGCAGCTTTACGACAGGGGCGATCTCCAATGAGCAGTTCTTC.

This clone was picked up one time. The chain combines TRBV18 with TRBJ2-1, with 10 bases identical to TRBD1. The CDR3 contains 16 residues. Germline V gene sequence: CDR1 KGHSH, CDR2 LQKENI. Unmatched junction bases numbered 5, after V lost 3 bases and J lost 3 bases. The CDR3 DNA sequence: TGTGCCAGCTCACCTCTCGGGACAGGGGTCTACAATGAGCAGTTCTTC. It yields the protein CASSPLGTGVYNEQFF.

This sequence joins TRBV7-2 and TRBJ2-2; 10 positions match TRBD2. The CDR3 is 15 residues long. The germline CDR1 and CDR2 sequences are SGHTA and FQGNSA. V dropped 3 bases and J dropped 4; count of bases not matched to a gene: 2. The CDR3 region has the DNA TGTGCCAGCAGCTTGGCTAGCGGGGGCACCGGGGAGCTGTTTTTT. Residues: CASSLASGGTGELFF.

The V gene is TRBV13, the J gene TRBJ2-2; 13 nucleotides line up with TRBD2. Germline V gives CDR1 PRHDT, CDR2 FYEKMQ (reference sequence). Unmatched junction bases numbered 4, after V lost 5 bases and J lost 4 bases. The CDR3 extends over 16 amino acids. In DNA, the CDR3 is TGTGCCAGCAGCGCCGGGACTAGCGGGATCACCGGGGAGCTGTTTTTT. This sequence encodes CASSAGTSGITGELFF.

The chain uses TRBV7-2 and TRBJ2-3; D possibly corresponds to TRBD2 (7 bases). The V end lost 6 bases, the J end lost 8 bases, and 15 bases lay between the germline ends. In germline, CDR1 is SGHTA, CDR2 FQGNSA. This CDR3 is built from 13 residues. In nucleotides, the CDR3 is TGTGCCAGCAGTTTCCGGGGGGCAGGTACGCAGTATTTT. It is translated as CASSFRGAGTQYF.

This clone was picked up one time. The genes are TRBV10-3 and TRBJ2-1, with D tentatively TRBD1 (6 bases). Trimming cost V 2 bases and J 9 bases, with 14 bases left between them. Germline-derived CDR1 and CDR2 are ENHRY and SYGVKD. This CDR3 is 14 amino acids long. CDR3 DNA: TGTGCCATCAGTGAGCCGACGACAGGAGGTGAGCAGTTCTTC. Translated: CAISEPTTGGEQFF.

The V and J genes are TRBV19 and TRBJ2-2; 12 nucleotides agree with TRBD2. CDR1 LNHDA and CDR2 SQIVND come from the germline V gene (reference sequence). CDR3 length: 16 amino acids. Trimming removed 5 bases from V and 7 bases from J; junction bases left unmatched: 8. The CDR3: CASSYRLAGAVGELFF. The CDR3 DNA follows: TGTGCCAGTAGTTACCGACTAGCGGGAGCGGTCGGGGAGCTGTTTTTT.

The chain joins TRBV27 to TRBJ2-3, with D possibly matching TRBD1 (5 bases). The CDR3 runs 15 residues. Germline CDR1 and CDR2: MNHEY and SMNVEV (reference sequence). The V end lost 1 base, the J end lost 0 bases, and 8 bases lay between the germline ends. The CDR3 spells CASSLLGASTDTQYF. CDR3 DNA sequence: TGTGCCAGCAGTTTATTAGGGGCTAGCACAGATACGCAGTATTTT.

This chain joins TRBV19 and TRBJ1-3, with D hard to call. V was cut by 1 base and J by 0 bases, with 7 bases left in between. This CDR3 spans 15 amino acids. The V gene's germline CDR1 is LNHDA and CDR2 SQIVND (reference sequence). CDR3 sequence (DNA): TGTGCCAGTAGTATAGCCGTCTCCTCTGGAAACACCATATATTTT. It translates to CASSIAVSSGNTIYF.

The V and J genes are TRBV6-2 or TRBV6-3 and TRBJ1-1; D possibly corresponds to TRBD1 (5 bases). The CDR3 spans 13 residues. Looked up from germline, CDR1 is MNHEY and CDR2 is SVGEGT. The V end was cut by 6 bases, the J end by 3 bases, with 11 bases between. This chain's CDR3 is CASSKDRYTEAFF. The DNA for the CDR3 is TGTGCCAGCAGCAAAGACAGATACACTGAAGCTTTCTTT.

The chain couples TRBV3-1 (or the pseudogene TRBV3-2) to TRBJ1-2; D uncertain. This CDR3 spans 12 amino acids. The ends were cut back, 1 base at V and 7 bases at J, with 7 bases in the middle. CDR1 is LGHDT, CDR2 YNNKEL, per germline (reference sequence). This CDR3 is CASSQGGFGYTF. In DNA form, the CDR3 reads TGTGCCAGCAGCCAAGGAGGGTTTGGCTACACCTTC.

This chain joins TRBV3-1 (or the pseudogene TRBV3-2) and TRBJ1-5; D remains ambiguous. The CDR3 length is 16 residues. Germline CDR1 and CDR2: LGHDT and YNNKEL (reference sequence). V was shortened by 1 base and J by 0 bases, with 10 bases between the two germline ends. The CDR3 sequence: CASSQGPTPSNQPQHF. The CDR3 DNA reads TGTGCCAGCAGCCAAGGCCCCACACCTAGCAATCAGCCCCAGCATTTT.

The rearrangement joins TRBV5-4 to TRBJ2-5, with D perhaps TRBD1 (5 bases). This CDR3 is 15 amino acids long. V was clipped by 7 bases and J by 7 bases, with 23 bases between them. Germline-derived CDR1 and CDR2 are SGHNT and YYREEE (reference sequence). CDR3 nucleotides: TGTGCCAGCTCTCCCCCCGTGGGGCGACGAGGGACCCAGTACTTC. Amino acid sequence: CASSPPVGRRGTQYF.

This chain joins TRBV2 and TRBJ1-5, with unresolved D. This CDR3 comprises 14 residues. CDR1 is SNHLY and CDR2 is FYNNEI in the germline V gene. The germline V and J ends were trimmed by 5 bases and 5 bases, with 13 bases remaining between them. CDR3 DNA sequence: TGTGCCAGCAGTCAAGGGCGCGGAGATCAGCCCCAGCATTTT. Its protein is CASSQGRGDQPQHF.

This chain joins TRBV9 and TRBJ2-2, with 8 nucleotides matching TRBD1. Per germline, CDR1 SGDLS and CDR2 YYNGEE. The CDR3 has 18 residues. Trimming removed 4 bases from V and 6 bases from J; junction bases left unmatched: 17. CDR3 DNA: TGTGCCAGCAGCACCATCGCTTTCCAGGGGGCGTTGGCCGGGGAGCTGTTTTTT. It is translated as CASSTIAFQGALAGELFF.

This clone was detected only a few times. The J gene is TRBJ1-6, the V gene TRBV5-8; 10 bases fit TRBD1. Germline values: CDR1 SGHTS, CDR2 YDEGEE. After removal of 2 bases from V and 5 bases from J, the junction contained 4 bases not matched to a gene. The CDR3 consists of 16 residues. The CDR3, as DNA: TGTGCCAGCAGCTTCGGGACAGGGGCCCATAATTCACCCCTCCACTTT. This gives the protein CASSFGTGAHNSPLHF.

The chain links TRBV6-5 to TRBJ1-2, with 10 bases identical to TRBD1. From germline, CDR1 is MNHEY and CDR2 SVGAGI. The junction had 1 base not matched to a gene; V was cut back by 5 bases and J by 4 bases. This CDR3 has 13 residues. CDR3 sequence (DNA): TGTGCCAGCAGTCGGGACAGGGGCTATGGCTACACCTTC. Translating it yields CASSRDRGYGYTF.